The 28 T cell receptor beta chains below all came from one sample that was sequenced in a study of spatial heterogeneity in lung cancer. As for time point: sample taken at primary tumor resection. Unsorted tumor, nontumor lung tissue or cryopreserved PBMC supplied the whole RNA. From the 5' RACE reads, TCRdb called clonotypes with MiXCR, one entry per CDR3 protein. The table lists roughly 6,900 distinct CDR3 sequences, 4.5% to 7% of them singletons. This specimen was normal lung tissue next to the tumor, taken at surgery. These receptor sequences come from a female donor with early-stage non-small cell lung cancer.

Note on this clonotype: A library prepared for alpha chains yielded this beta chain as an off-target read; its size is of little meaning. The DNA of the CDR3 is TGTGCCAGCATCCGGACAGGGCGCTCCTACGAGCAGTACTTC. Protein product: CASIRTGRSYEQYF. The chain has TRBV6-2 or TRBV6-3 and TRBJ2-7, with 8 positions matching TRBD1. The V gene's germline CDR1 is MNHEY and CDR2 SVGEGT. V dropped 7 bases and J dropped 0; count of bases not matched to a gene: 5. CDR3 length: 14 amino acids.

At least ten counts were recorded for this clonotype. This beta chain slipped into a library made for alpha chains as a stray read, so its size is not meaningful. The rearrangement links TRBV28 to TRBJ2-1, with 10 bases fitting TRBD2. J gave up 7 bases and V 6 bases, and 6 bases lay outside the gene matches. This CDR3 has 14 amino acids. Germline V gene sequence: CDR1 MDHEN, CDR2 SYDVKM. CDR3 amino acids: CASRRAGGVNEQFF. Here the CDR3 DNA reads TGTGCCAGCAGACGAGCGGGAGGGGTAAATGAGCAGTTCTTC.

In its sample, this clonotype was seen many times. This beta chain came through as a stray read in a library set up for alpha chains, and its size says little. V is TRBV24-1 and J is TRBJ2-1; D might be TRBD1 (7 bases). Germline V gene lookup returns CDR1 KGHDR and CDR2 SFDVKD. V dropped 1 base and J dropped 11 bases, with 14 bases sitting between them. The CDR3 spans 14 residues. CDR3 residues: CATSDFTGDSKQFF. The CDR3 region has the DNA TGTGCCACCAGTGATTTCACGGGGGACAGTAAGCAGTTCTTC.

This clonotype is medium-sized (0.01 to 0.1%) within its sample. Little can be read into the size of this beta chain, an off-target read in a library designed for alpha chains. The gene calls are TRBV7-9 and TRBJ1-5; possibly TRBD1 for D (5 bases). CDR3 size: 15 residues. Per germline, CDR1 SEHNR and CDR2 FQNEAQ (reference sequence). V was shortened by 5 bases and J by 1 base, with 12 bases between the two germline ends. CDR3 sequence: CASSEGQSSNQPQHF. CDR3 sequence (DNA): TGTGCCAGCAGCGAGGGGCAATCGAGCAATCAGCCCCAGCATTTT.

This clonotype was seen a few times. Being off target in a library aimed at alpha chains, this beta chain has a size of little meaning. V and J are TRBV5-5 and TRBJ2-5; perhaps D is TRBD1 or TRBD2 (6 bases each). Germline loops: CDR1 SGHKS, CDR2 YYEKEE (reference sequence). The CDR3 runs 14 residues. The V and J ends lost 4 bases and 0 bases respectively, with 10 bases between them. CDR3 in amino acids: CASSTGANQETQYF. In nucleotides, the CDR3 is TGTGCCAGCAGCACGGGGGCCAACCAAGAGACCCAGTACTTC.

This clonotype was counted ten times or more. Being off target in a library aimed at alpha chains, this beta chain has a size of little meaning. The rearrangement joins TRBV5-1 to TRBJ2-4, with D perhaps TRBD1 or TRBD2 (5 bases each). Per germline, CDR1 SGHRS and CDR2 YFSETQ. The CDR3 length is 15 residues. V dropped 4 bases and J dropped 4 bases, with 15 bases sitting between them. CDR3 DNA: TGCGCCAGCAGCCAGGGAGTGTCGGGGAAAAACATTCAGTACTTC. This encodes CASSQGVSGKNIQYF.

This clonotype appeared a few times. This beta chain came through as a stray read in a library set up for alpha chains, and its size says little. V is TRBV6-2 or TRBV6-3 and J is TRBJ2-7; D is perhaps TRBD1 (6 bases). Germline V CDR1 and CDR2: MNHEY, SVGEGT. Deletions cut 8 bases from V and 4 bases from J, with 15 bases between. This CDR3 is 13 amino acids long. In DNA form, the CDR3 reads TGTGCCAGCGGTCACAGGGTGAGATACGAGCAGTACTTC. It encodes CASGHRVRYEQYF.

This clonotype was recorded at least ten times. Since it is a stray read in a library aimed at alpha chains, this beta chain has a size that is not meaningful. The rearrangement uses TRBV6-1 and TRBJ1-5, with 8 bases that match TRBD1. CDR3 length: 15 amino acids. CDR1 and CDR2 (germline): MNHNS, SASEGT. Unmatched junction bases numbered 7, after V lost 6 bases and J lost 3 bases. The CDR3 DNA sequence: TGTGCCAGCAGCGAGCAGACAGGGGTCAATCAGCCCCAGCATTTT. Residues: CASSEQTGVNQPQHF.

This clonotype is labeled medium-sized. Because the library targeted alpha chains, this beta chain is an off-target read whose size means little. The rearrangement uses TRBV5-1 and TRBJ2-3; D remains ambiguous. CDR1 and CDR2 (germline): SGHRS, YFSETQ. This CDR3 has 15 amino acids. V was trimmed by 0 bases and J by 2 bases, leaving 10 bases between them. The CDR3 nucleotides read TGCGCCAGCAGCTTGGGGGTTCTGGCCACAGATACGCAGTATTTT. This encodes CASSLGVLATDTQYF.

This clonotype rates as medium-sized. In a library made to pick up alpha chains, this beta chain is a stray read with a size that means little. Here the CDR3 reads CASSGGQGSYNEQFF. CDR3 coding DNA: TGTGCCAGCAGCGGTGGACAGGGCTCCTACAATGAGCAGTTCTTC. The rearrangement joins TRBV9 to TRBJ2-1, with TRBD1 matching 8 bases. The CDR3 is 15 amino acids. V shed 3 bases and J 0 bases; nucleotides not matched to a gene: 2. Germline CDR1 is SGDLS and CDR2 is YYNGEE.

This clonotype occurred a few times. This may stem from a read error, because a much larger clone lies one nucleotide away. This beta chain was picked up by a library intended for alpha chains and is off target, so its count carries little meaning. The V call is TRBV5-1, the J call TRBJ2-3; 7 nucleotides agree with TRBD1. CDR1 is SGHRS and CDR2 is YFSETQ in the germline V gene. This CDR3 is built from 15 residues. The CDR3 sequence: CTSSFGGQTTDTQYF. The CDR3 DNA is TGCACCAGCAGCTTTGGGGGACAGACCACAGATACGCAGTATTTT. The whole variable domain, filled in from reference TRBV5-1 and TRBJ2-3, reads KAGVTQTPRYLIKTRGQQVTLSCSPISGHRSVSWYQQTPGQGLQFLFEYFSETQRNKGNFPGRFSGRQFSNSRSEMNVSTLELGDSALYLCTSSFGGQTTDTQYFGPGTRLTVL.

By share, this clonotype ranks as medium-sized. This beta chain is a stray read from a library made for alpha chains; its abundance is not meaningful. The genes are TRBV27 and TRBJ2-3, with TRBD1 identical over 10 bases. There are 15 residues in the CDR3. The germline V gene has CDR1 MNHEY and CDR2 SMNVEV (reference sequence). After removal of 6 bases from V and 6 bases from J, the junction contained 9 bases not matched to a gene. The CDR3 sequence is CASSGAGTGEDTQYF. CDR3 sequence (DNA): TGTGCCAGCAGCGGAGCGGGGACAGGGGAGGATACGCAGTATTTT.

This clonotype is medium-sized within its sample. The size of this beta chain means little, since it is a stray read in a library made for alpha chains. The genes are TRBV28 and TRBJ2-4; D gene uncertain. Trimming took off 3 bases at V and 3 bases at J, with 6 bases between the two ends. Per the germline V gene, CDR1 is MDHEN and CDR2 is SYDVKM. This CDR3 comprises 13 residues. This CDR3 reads CASSFGDKNIQYF. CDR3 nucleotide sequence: TGTGCCAGCAGTTTTGGGGACAAAAACATTCAGTACTTC.

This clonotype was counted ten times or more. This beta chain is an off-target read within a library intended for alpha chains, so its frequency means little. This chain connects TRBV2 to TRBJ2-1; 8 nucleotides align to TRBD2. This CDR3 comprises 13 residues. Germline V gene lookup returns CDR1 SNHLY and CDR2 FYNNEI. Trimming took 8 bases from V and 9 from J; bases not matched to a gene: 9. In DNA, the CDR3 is TGTGCCAGCCACAGACTAGCGTATGTTGAGCAGTTCTTC. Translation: CASHRLAYVEQFF.

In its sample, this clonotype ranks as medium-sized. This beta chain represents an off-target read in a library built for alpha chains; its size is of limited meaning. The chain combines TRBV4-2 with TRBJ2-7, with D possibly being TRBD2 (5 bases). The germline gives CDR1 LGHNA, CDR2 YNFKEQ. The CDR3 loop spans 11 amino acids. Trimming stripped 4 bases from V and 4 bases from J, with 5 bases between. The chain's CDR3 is CASSRGYEQYF. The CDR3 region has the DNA TGTGCCAGCAGCCGAGGGTACGAGCAGTACTTC.

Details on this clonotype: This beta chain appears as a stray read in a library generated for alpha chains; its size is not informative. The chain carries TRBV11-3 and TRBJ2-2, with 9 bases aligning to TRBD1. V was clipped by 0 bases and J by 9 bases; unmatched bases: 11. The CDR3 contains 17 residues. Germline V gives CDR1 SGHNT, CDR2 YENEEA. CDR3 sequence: CASSLDQDRGMVRELFF. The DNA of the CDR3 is TGTGCCAGCAGCTTAGACCAGGACAGGGGAATGGTCCGGGAGCTGTTTTTT.

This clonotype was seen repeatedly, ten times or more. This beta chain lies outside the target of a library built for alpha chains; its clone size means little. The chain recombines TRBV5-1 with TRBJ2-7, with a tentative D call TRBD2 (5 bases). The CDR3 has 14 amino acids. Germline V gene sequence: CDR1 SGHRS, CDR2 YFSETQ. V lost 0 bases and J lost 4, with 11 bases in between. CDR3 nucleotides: TGCGCCAGCAGCTTGGTTGCGGGTTCGTACGAGCAGTACTTC. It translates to CASSLVAGSYEQYF.

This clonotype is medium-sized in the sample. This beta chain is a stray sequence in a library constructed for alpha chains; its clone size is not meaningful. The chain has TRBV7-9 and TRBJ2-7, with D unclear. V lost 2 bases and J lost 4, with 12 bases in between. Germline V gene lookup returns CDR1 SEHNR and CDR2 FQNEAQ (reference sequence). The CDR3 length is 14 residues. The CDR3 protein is CASSLNGQTYEQYF. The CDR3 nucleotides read TGTGCCAGCAGCTTAAACGGCCAAACGTACGAGCAGTACTTC. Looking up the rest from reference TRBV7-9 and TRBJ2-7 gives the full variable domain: DTGVSQNPRHKITKRGQNVTFRCDPISEHNRLYWYRQTLGQGPEFLTYFQNEAQLEKSRLLSDRFSAERPKGSFSTLEIQRTEQGDSAMYLCASSLNGQTYEQYFGPGTRLTVT.

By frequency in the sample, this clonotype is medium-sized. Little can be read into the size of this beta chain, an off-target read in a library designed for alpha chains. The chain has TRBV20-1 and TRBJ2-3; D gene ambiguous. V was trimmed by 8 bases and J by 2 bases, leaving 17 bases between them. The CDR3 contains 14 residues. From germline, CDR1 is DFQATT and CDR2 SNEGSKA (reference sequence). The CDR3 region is CSLLKASFTDTQYF. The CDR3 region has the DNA TGCAGTCTATTAAAAGCGAGCTTCACAGATACGCAGTATTTT.

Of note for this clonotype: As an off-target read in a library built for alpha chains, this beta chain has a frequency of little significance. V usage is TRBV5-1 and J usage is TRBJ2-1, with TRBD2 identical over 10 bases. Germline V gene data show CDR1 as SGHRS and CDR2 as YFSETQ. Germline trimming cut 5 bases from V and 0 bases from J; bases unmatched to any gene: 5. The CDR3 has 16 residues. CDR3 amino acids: CASRRTSGDSYNEQFF. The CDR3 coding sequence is TGCGCCAGCAGAAGGACTAGCGGTGACTCCTACAATGAGCAGTTCTTC.

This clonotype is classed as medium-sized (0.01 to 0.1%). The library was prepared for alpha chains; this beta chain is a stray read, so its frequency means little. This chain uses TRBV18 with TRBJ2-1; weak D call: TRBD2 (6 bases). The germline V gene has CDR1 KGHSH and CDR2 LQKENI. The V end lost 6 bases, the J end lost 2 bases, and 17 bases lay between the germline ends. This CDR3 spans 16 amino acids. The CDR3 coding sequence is TGTGCCAGCTCCACCCCATCTAGCGCTACCTACAATGAGCAGTTCTTC. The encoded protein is CASSTPSSATYNEQFF. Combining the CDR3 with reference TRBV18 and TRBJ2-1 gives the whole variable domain NAGVMQNPRHLVRRRGQEARLRCSPMKGHSHVYWYRQLPEEGLKFMVYLQKENIIDESGMPKERFSAEFPKEGPSILRIQQVVRGDSAAYFCASSTPSSATYNEQFFGPGTRLTVL.

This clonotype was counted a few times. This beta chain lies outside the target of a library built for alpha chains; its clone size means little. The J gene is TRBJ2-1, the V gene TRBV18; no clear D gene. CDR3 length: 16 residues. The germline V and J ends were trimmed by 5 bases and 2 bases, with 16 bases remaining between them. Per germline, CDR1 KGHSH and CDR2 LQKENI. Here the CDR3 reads CASSATRRITYNEQFF. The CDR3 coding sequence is TGTGCCAGCTCAGCCACCCGGAGAATCACCTACAATGAGCAGTTCTTC. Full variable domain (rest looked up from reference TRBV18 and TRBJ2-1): NAGVMQNPRHLVRRRGQEARLRCSPMKGHSHVYWYRQLPEEGLKFMVYLQKENIIDESGMPKERFSAEFPKEGPSILRIQQVVRGDSAAYFCASSATRRITYNEQFFGPGTRLTVL.

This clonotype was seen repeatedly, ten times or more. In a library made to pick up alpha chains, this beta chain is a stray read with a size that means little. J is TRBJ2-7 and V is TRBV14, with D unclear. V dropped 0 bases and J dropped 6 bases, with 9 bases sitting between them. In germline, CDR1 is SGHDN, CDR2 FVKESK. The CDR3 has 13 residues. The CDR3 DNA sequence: TGTGCCAGCAGCCAAGATATGAGCTCCGAGCAGTACTTC. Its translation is CASSQDMSSEQYF.

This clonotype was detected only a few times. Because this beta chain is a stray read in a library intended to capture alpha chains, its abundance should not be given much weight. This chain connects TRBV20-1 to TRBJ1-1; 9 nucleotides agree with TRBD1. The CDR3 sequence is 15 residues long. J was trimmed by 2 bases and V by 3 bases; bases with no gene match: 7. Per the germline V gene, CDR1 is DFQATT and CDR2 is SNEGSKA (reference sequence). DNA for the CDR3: TGCAGTGCTAGGTGGGACAGGGTTAAAAACACTGAAGCTTTCTTT. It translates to CSARWDRVKNTEAFF.

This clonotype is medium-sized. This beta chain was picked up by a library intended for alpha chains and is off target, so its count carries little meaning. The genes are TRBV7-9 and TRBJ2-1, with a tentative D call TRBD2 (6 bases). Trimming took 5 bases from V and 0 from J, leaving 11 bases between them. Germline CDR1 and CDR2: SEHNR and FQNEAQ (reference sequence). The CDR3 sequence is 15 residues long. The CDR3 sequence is CASSRGTSSYNEQFF. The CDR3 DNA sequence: TGTGCCAGCAGCCGGGGGACTTCCTCCTACAATGAGCAGTTCTTC.

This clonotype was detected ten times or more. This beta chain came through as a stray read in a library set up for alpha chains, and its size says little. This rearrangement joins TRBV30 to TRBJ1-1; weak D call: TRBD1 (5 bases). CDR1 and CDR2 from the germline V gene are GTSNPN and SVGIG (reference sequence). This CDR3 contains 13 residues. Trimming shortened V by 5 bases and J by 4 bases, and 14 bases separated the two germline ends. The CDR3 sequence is CAWRRGEGTEAFF. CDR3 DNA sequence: TGTGCCTGGCGTCGAGGGGAGGGCACTGAAGCTTTCTTT.

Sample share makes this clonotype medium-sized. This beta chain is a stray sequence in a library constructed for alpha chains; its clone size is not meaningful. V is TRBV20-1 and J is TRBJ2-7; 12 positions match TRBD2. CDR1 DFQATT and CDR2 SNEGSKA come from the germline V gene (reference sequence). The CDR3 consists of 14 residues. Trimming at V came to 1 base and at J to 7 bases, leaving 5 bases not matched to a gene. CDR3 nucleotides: TGCAGTGCTAGAGGGCCTAGCGGGAGGGAGGAGCAGTACTTC. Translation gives CSARGPSGREEQYF.

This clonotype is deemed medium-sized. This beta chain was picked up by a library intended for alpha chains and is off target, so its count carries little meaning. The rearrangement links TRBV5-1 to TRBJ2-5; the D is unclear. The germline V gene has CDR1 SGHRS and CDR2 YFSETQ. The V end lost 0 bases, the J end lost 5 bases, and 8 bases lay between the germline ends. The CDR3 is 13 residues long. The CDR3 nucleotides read TGCGCCAGCAGCTTGGCCTCGCGGGAGACCCAGTACTTC. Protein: CASSLASRETQYF.